These 9 T cell receptor beta chains share one sample of origin, sequenced in a study of cytomegalovirus exposure and HLA in healthy donors. The PCR was carried out with 60 Vbeta primers and 13 Jbeta primers. TCRdb's copy holds only in-frame clones and misses some; the assay was immunoSEQ multiplex PCR. The data show under 150,000 clones, approximately 74% seen once. The specimen was PBMCs. The receptors were sampled from a woman aged 40 to 50 in good health and CMV-seropositive.

This clone was recorded once. V gene TRBV2 combines with J gene TRBJ2-1; 9 bases align to TRBD2. Looked up from germline, CDR1 is SNHLY and CDR2 is FYNNEI. Trimming removed 7 bases from V and 8 bases from J; junction bases left unmatched: 12. This CDR3 region has 15 residues. The CDR3 reads CASTTEGTSFYEQFF. In DNA form, the CDR3 reads TGTGCCAGCACAACAGAAGGGACTAGCTTCTATGAGCAGTTCTTC.

V gene TRBV30 combines with J gene TRBJ2-1; D is undetermined. Germline V CDR1 and CDR2: GTSNPN, SVGIG (reference sequence). The V gene lost 4 bases and the J gene lost 8 bases, with 9 bases spanning the gap. The CDR3 totals 11 residues. The CDR3 DNA sequence: TGTGCCTGGACGGCGGCCCATGAGCAGTTCTTC. Amino acids: CAWTAAHEQFF.

This rearrangement joins TRBV7-9 to TRBJ2-2; 9 positions match TRBD2. The CDR3 is 15 amino acids. After removal of 5 bases from V and 3 bases from J, the junction contained 4 bases not matched to a gene. Germline values: CDR1 SEHNR, CDR2 FQNEAQ (reference sequence). The CDR3 sequence is CASSQTSGYTGELFF. CDR3 coding DNA: TGTGCCAGCAGCCAGACTAGCGGATACACCGGGGAGCTGTTTTTT.

This clone was picked up one time. The chain employs TRBV5-1 and TRBJ1-2, with D tentatively TRBD1 (5 bases). This CDR3 is 15 amino acids long. The V gene's germline CDR1 is SGHRS and CDR2 YFSETQ. The ends were cut back, 2 bases at V and 0 bases at J, with 11 bases in the middle. The CDR3 nucleotides read TGCGCCAGCAGCTTTGGGCAGGGTTCTAACTATGGCTACACCTTC. Residues: CASSFGQGSNYGYTF.

J is TRBJ2-7 and V is TRBV15; perhaps TRBD1 as D (6 bases). V gave up 0 bases and J gave up 1 base, with 13 bases separating them. CDR1 is LNHNV, CDR2 YYDKDF, per germline (reference sequence). This CDR3 is 16 amino acids long. The CDR3 is CATSRDWAGASYEQYF. The CDR3 nucleotides are TGTGCCACCAGCAGAGATTGGGCAGGGGCGTCCTACGAGCAGTACTTC.

V usage is TRBV5-4 and J usage is TRBJ1-2; D is ambiguous. The CDR3 covers 16 residues. With 0 bases removed from V and 0 bases from J, the gap between germline ends came to 12 bases. Per the germline V gene, CDR1 is SGHNT and CDR2 is YYREEE (reference sequence). CDR3 coding DNA: TGTGCCAGCAGCTTGGCCGGCAGACTTACTAACTATGGCTACACCTTC. Its translation is CASSLAGRLTNYGYTF.

V gene TRBV6-1 combines with J gene TRBJ2-6; tentative D call: TRBD2 (5 bases). The CDR3 contains 15 residues. The germline gives CDR1 MNHNS, CDR2 SASEGT. The V end was cut by 4 bases, the J end by 2 bases, with 9 bases between. Here the CDR3 DNA reads TGTGCCAGCAGTGGTCAGGAGGCTGGGGCCAACGTCCTGACTTTC. As protein: CASSGQEAGANVLTF.

This rearrangement joins TRBV2 to TRBJ2-1; TRBD2 matches at 11 bases. The CDR3 loop spans 16 amino acids. The V gene end was trimmed by 5 bases and the J gene end by 5 bases; junction bases not matched to a gene: 8. Germline lookup yields CDR1 SNHLY and CDR2 FYNNEI. The CDR3 loop is CASSPLPGLADNEQFF. CDR3 in DNA: TGTGCCAGCAGTCCATTGCCGGGACTAGCGGACAATGAGCAGTTCTTC.

This clone was picked up a small number of times. The chain has TRBV5-4 and TRBJ1-1, with D unresolved. The CDR3 extends over 13 amino acids. V was shortened by 4 bases and J by 0 bases, with 7 bases between the two germline ends. Germline V CDR1 and CDR2: SGHNT, YYREEE (reference sequence). The CDR3 sequence is CASSAEVNTEAFF. In DNA, the CDR3 is TGTGCCAGCAGCGCAGAGGTGAACACTGAAGCTTTCTTT. Full variable domain (remainder filled in from reference TRBV5-4 and TRBJ1-1): ETGVTQSPTHLIKTRGQQVTLRCSSQSGHNTVSWYQQALGQGPQFIFQYYREEENGRGNFPPRFSGLQFPNYSSELNVNALELDDSALYLCASSAEVNTEAFFGQGTRLTVV.